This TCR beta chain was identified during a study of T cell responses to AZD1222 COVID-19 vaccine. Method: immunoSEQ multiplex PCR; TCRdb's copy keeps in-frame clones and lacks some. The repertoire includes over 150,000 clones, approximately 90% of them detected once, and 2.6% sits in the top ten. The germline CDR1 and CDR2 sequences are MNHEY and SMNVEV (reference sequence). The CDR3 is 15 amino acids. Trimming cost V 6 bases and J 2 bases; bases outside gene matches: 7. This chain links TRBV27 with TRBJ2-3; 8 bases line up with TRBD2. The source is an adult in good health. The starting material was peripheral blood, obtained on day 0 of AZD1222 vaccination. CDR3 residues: CASRYTSGFTDTQYF. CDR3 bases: TGTGCCAGCAGGTACACTAGCGGTTTCACAGATACGCAGTATTTT.